Listed below are T cell receptor beta chains from one sample, sequenced in a study of cytomegalovirus exposure and HLA in healthy donors. Clones were read by immunoSEQ multiplex PCR, and TCRdb kept only the in-frame ones, dropping some. The top ten clones hold around 3.4% of a sample with approximately 180,000 clones, more than 60% of them seen once. Input material: PBMCs. The receptor source for this set is an older woman in good health and CMV-seropositive. Both conserved end residues are part of each CDR3. A D gene is named only where the DNA matches it firmly. The listing skips clone size in some rows; elsewhere it reads once, few, many or a size class.

>NA|TRBJ2-5|NA|TRBV28
CASSSGQAQETQYF
>NA|TRBJ2-7|NA|TRBV11-2
CASRGLSSYEQYF
>NA|TRBJ2-3|TRBD2|TRBV5-4
CASSFPVGGGGPDTQYF
>NA|TRBJ1-6|TRBD1|TRBV11-2
CASSLPGGYSPLHF
>NA|TRBJ1-1|NA|TRBV6-1
CASSKTQGRDTEAFF
>once|TRBJ1-4|NA|TRBV4-3
CASSQWTDSFEKLFF
>NA|TRBJ2-1|NA|TRBV7-3
CASSPGGSSYNEQFF
>NA|TRBJ1-2|TRBD1|TRBV5-8
CASSTFTGDYGYTF
>NA|TRBJ2-1|NA|TRBV2
CASSEAKAGKNEQFF
>NA|TRBJ2-1|TRBD1|TRBV19
CASSITGGRSPVSYNEQFF
>NA|TRBJ2-7|TRBD2|TRBV4-1
CASSQVAGTYEQYF
>NA|TRBJ1-5|TRBD1|TRBV6-1
CASSENRGSNQPQHF
>NA|TRBJ1-2|TRBD1|TRBV6-1
CASSEASTGGNYGYTF
>NA|TRBJ1-3|TRBD1|TRBV19
CASTTGTGSGNTIYF
>NA|TRBJ1-3|NA|TRBV9
CASNSMGAGNTIYF
>NA|TRBJ2-3|TRBD2|TRBV27
CASSLSGRATDTQYF
>NA|TRBJ2-7|NA|TRBV28
CASTRTDQYYEQYF
>NA|TRBJ2-5|NA|TRBV29-1
CSVEIRVQETQYF
>NA|TRBJ1-2|TRBD1|TRBV28
CASTRNQGAGGYTF
>NA|TRBJ2-5|NA|TRBV11-2
CASSLQGTLRETQYF
>NA|TRBJ2-7|NA|TRBV6-5
CASSYSGNPYEQYF
>once|TRBJ2-3|TRBD2|TRBV7-9
CASGKRGFTDTQYF
>NA|TRBJ1-2|NA|TRBV6-5
CASSLNLERNYGYTF
>NA|TRBJ2-5|TRBD2|TRBV9
CASSAGLAGGPGQTQYF
>NA|TRBJ2-6|NA|TRBV5-1
CASSLVPSSSGANGLTF
>NA|TRBJ2-4|NA|TRBV6-1
CASSEAGGNKNSQYF
>NA|TRBJ2-7|NA|TRBV5-5
CASSLGQGIFPVYEQYF
>NA|TRBJ2-6|NA|TRBV5-1
CASSLTDLGFGANGLTF
>few|TRBJ1-3|TRBD1|TRBV4-2
CASSYGTGGTGNTIYF
>NA|TRBJ2-3|TRBD2|TRBV7-9
CASSLMVLADTDTQYF
>NA|TRBJ2-6|TRBD1|TRBV19
CASRQGVAGSLQSSGANVLTF
>NA|TRBJ2-5|NA|TRBV7-9
CASSLWGEQTQYF
>NA|NA|NA|TRBV7-9
CASSLGAPSYEQYF
>NA|TRBJ1-1|NA|TRBV7-3
CASGLTLNTGTEAFF
>NA|TRBJ2-1|NA|TRBV18
CASSHNSLQGNNNEQFF
>NA|TRBJ1-2|TRBD1|TRBV30
CAWSADRASGYTF
>NA|TRBJ2-5|TRBD2|TRBV2
CASSRTSVLQETQYF
>NA|TRBJ2-2|TRBD1|TRBV28
CASIDIWGQLTGELFF
>NA|TRBJ1-1|TRBD1|TRBV4-2
CASSQDRGLNTEAFF
>few|TRBJ1-2|TRBD1|TRBV28
CASSLRTGTGDYGYTF
>NA|TRBJ2-1|TRBD1|TRBV6-1
CASTPGGGQFF
>NA|TRBJ2-7|NA|TRBV21-1
CASSKLTRDYEQYF